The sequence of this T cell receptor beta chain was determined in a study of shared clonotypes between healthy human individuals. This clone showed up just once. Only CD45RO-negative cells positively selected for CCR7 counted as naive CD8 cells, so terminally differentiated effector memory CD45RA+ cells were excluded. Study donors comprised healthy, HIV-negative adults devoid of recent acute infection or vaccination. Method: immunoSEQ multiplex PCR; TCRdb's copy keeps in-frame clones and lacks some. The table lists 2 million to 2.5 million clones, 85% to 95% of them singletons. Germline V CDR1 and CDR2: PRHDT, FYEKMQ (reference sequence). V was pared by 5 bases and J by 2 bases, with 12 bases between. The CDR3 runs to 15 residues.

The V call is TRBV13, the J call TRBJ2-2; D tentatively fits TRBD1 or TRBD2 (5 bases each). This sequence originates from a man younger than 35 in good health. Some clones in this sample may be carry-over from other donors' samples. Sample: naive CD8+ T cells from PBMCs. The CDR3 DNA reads TGTGCCAGCAGCGTCCGGGACGGCAACACCGGGGAGCTGTTTTTT. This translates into CASSVRDGNTGELFF.